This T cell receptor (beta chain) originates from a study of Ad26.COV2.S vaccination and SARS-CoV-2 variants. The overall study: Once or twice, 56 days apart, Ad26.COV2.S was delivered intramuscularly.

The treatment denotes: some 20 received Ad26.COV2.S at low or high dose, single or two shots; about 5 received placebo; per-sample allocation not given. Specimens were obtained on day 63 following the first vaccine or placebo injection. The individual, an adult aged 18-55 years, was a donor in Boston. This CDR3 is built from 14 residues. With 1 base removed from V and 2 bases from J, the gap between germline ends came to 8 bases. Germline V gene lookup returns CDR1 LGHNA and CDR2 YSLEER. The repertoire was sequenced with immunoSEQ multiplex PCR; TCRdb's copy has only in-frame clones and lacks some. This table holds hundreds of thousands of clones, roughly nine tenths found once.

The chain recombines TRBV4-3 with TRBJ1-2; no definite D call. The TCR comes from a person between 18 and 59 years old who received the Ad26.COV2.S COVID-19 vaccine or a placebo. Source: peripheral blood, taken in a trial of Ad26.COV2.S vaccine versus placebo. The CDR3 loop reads CASSQVPDNYGYTF. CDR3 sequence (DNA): TGCGCCAGCAGCCAAGTTCCAGACAACTATGGCTACACCTTC.